This TCR beta chain was recorded in a study of T cell repertoires in cytomegalovirus infection. On the study more broadly: Public TCR beta signatures marked donors with CMV infection and the matching HLA.

V shed 3 bases, J shed 6 bases, and the junction held 15 bases outside the gene matches. The CDR3 extends over 20 amino acids. CDR1 SGHAT and CDR2 FQNNGV come from the germline V gene. Each CDR3 protein is one row after TCRdb ran MiXCR on the reads. The sample holds 380,000 or so distinct CDR3 sequences, around a third seen once. About this clonotype itself: What it binds is not known.

Study outcomes and limitations: Summed frequency of shared TCR beta families picked out CMV carriers who also had the relevant HLA.

The specimen comprised cultured PBMCs, sampled from culture after CMV antigen stimulation. V and J are TRBV11-2 and TRBJ2-1; TRBD2 agrees at 15 bases. This TCR came from a human donor in good health (CMV status not recorded). Some clones in this sample may be carry-over from other donors' samples. The DNA of the CDR3 is TGTGCCAGCAGCTTTCGAAGGACTAGCGGGAGGGCCGTCGCGGGCAATGAGCAGTTCTTC. Translation: CASSFRRTSGRAVAGNEQFF.